This TCR beta chain emerged from a study of early T cells in non-severe SARS-CoV-2 infection. Germline CDR1 is PRHDT and CDR2 is FYEKMQ (reference sequence). Trimming removed 0 bases from V and 5 bases from J; junction bases left unmatched: 9. There are 16 residues in the CDR3. One entry per CDR3 protein, called by TCRdb with MiXCR from the 5' RACE reads. Here the sample spans fewer than 80,000 distinct CDR3 sequences, approximately 4.6% being singletons. This clonotype was seen ten or more times. The sample consisted of whole blood, taken at baseline. This TCR came from an adult who was a healthcare worker with PCR-confirmed SARS-CoV-2 infection or an uninfected control (not recorded which). The donor label of this sample is uncertain. V is TRBV13 and J is TRBJ2-7; 8 positions match TRBD1. CDR3 nucleotides: TGTGCCAGCAGCTTAGGCCTAAAGAGGACAGGGCACGAGCAGTACTTC. Translated: CASSLGLKRTGHEQYF. The complete variable domain, with remaining parts taken from reference TRBV13 and TRBJ2-7, reads AAGVIQSPRHLIKEKRETATLKCYPIPRHDTVYWYQQGPGQDPQFLISFYEKMQSDKGSIPDRFSAQQFSDYHSELNMSSLELGDSALYFCASSLGLKRTGHEQYFGPGTRLTVT.